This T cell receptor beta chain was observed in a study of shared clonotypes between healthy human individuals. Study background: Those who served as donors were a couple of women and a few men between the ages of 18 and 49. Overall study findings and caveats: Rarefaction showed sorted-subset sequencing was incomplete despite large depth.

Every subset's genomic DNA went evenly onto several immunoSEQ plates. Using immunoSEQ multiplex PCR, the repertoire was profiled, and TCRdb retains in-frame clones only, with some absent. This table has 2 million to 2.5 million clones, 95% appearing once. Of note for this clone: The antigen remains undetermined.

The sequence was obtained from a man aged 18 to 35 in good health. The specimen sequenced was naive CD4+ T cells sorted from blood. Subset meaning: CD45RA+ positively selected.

CDR3 sequence: CASSQVLTGTGTDTIYF. The CDR3 DNA reads as TGCGCCAGCAGCCAAGTACTTACCGGGACAGGGACGGACACCATATATTTT. The chain couples TRBV4-1 to TRBJ1-3; 9 positions match TRBD1. This CDR3 has 17 amino acids. The junction had 12 bases not matched to a gene; V was cut back by 1 base and J by 8 bases. Germline assignment: CDR1 MGHRA and CDR2 YSYEKL.